The clone carrying this T cell receptor (beta chain) turned up a few times. This record comes from a study of molecular identifiers for immune sequencing clone quantification. TCRdb re-derived calls from the PCR reads in MiXCR, one entry per CDR3 protein. The sample has 250,000 to 400,000 distinct CDR3 sequences; about a fifth are singletons. The V and J ends lost 0 bases and 2 bases respectively, with 5 bases between them. Germline V gives CDR1 MNHEY, CDR2 SVGAGI. The CDR3 is made up of 14 amino acids. The J gene is TRBJ2-1, the V gene TRBV6-5; D not resolved. Sequencing was carried out using naive CD8+ T cells from blood, with Jurkat cell RNA spiked in. Subset reported: FACS-sorted CD8+CD4-CCR7+CD45RA+ naive T cells. The TCR originated in a human donor in good health. Some libraries in this study had Jurkat cell RNA spiked in. CDR3 region: CASSYSRTYNEQFF. CDR3 nucleotide sequence: TGTGCCAGCAGTTACTCTCGGACCTACAATGAGCAGTTCTTC.